What follows describes a single T cell receptor (beta chain). The antigen is not known. Via MiXCR, TCRdb re-called the 5' RACE reads, giving one row per CDR3 protein. The sample records about 47,000 distinct CDR3 sequences, around a quarter being singletons. Overall study results and limits: Tumor Treg TCRs overlapped most with tumor naive CD4+ cells. The larger-cohort validation was restricted to a single TCR beta V-J rearrangement rather than whole repertoires.

The clonotype originates from a female donor with breast cancer. Sequencing used naive CD4+ T cells sorted from blood. Described subset: naive CD4+ T cells, CD4+CD45RA+CD25-.

The CDR3 protein is CAIRPEMEDTQYF. The CDR3 nucleotides read TGTGCCATCAGACCAGAAATGGAAGATACGCAGTATTTT. The chain employs TRBV10-3 and TRBJ2-3, with D unclear. V was shortened by 6 bases and J by 5 bases, with 12 bases between the two germline ends. The germline CDR1 and CDR2 sequences are ENHRY and SYGVKD. This CDR3 has 13 amino acids.